The 12 T cell receptor beta chains below all came from one sample that was sequenced in a study of blood T cell repertoires in COVID-19. Assay used: immunoSEQ multiplex PCR; TCRdb lists only in-frame clones, some missing. The top ten hold 5% to 7% of the sample, which has about 42,000 clones, 85% seen once. What was sequenced was peripheral blood. These receptors all stem from a man between 50 and 59 years old with active COVID-19.

The chain uses TRBV24-1 and TRBJ2-1; D unresolved. Trimming pared 3 bases from V and 9 bases from J, leaving 11 bases between. Germline CDR1 and CDR2: KGHDR and SFDVKD. The CDR3 spans 13 residues. The CDR3 loop is CATSDLQFSEQFF. The CDR3 nucleotides read TGTGCCACCAGTGATCTACAGTTCTCTGAGCAGTTCTTC.

This clone showed up just once. This rearrangement joins TRBV5-4 to TRBJ2-7; the D gene is possibly TRBD1 (6 bases). The V gene lost 0 bases and the J gene lost 2 bases, with 12 bases spanning the gap. Germline V lookup: CDR1 SGHNT, CDR2 YYREEE (reference sequence). CDR3 length equals 15 residues. CDR3 in amino acids: CASSLAGRGAYEQYF. The CDR3 DNA is TGTGCCAGCAGCTTGGCGGGCAGGGGAGCCTACGAGCAGTACTTC.

The genes are TRBV3-1 (or the pseudogene TRBV3-2) and TRBJ2-3; TRBD2 matches at 11 bases. The junction had 13 bases not matched to a gene; V was cut back by 1 base and J by 4 bases. Per the germline V gene, CDR1 is LGHDT and CDR2 is YNNKEL (reference sequence). The CDR3 sequence is 19 residues long. CDR3 residues: CASSQGISGRAHGADTQYF. CDR3 DNA sequence: TGTGCCAGCAGCCAAGGAATTAGCGGGAGGGCCCACGGTGCAGATACGCAGTATTTT.

The V and J genes are TRBV6-2 or TRBV6-3 and TRBJ2-3, with TRBD2 matching 9 bases. The V gene's germline CDR1 is MNHEY and CDR2 SVGEGT. V lost 4 bases to trimming and J lost 9 bases; unmatched junction nucleotides: 11. The CDR3 extends over 15 amino acids. In DNA, the CDR3 is TGTGCCAGCAGTTTCGGCCTAGCGGGGAAAGGGACGCAGTATTTT. Protein sequence: CASSFGLAGKGTQYF.

The chain is built from TRBV7-3 and TRBJ2-6; tentatively, D is TRBD2 (6 bases). The CDR3 spans 16 residues. Trimming left V 0 bases short and J 1 base short, with 7 bases between. Germline V gene sequence: CDR1 SGHTA, CDR2 FQGTGA. The CDR3 nucleotides read TGTGCCAGCAGCTTAACGGCGGGGTCTGGGGCCAACGTCCTGACTTTC. This gives the protein CASSLTAGSGANVLTF.

V usage is TRBV5-1 and J usage is TRBJ2-7; TRBD1 might be the D (6 bases). Trimming left V 0 bases short and J 3 bases short, with 13 bases between. CDR3 length: 15 amino acids. Germline V lookup: CDR1 SGHRS, CDR2 YFSETQ. Written as DNA, the CDR3 is TGCGCCAGCAGCTTGGCTGGGGGCCTCAACTACGAGCAGTACTTC. Residues: CASSLAGGLNYEQYF.

The CDR3 sequence is CASRNSPNEKLFF. For the CDR3, the DNA is TGTGCCAGCAGGAACAGTCCTAATGAAAAACTGTTTTTT. The chain carries TRBV3-1 (or the pseudogene TRBV3-2) and TRBJ1-4; D is undetermined. The germline V gene encodes CDR1 LGHDT and CDR2 YNNKEL (reference sequence). The ends were cut back, 6 bases at V and 3 bases at J, with 8 bases in the middle. The CDR3 is 13 residues long.

The V call is TRBV4-2, the J call TRBJ2-7; 9 bases match TRBD2. This CDR3 region has 19 residues. Germline V CDR1 and CDR2: LGHNA, YNFKEQ. The V segment lost 0 bases and the J segment 6 bases; nucleotides outside the gene matches: 18. The CDR3, as DNA: TGTGCCAGCAGCCAAGATGCAGGGAATAGCGGGGGTACAATGGGCGAGCAGTACTTC. Protein sequence: CASSQDAGNSGGTMGEQYF.

This sequence joins TRBV27 and TRBJ2-6, with 9 bases identical to TRBD1. The CDR3 spans 16 residues. Germline values: CDR1 MNHEY, CDR2 SMNVEV (reference sequence). V trimming: 7 bases; J trimming: 2 bases; junction bases outside the gene matches: 6. The CDR3: CASKGDRAPGANVLTF. DNA for the CDR3: TGTGCCAGCAAGGGGGACAGGGCCCCTGGGGCCAACGTCCTGACTTTC.

This chain connects TRBV28 to TRBJ1-5; the D is unclear. The CDR3 covers 13 residues. V was pared by 4 bases and J by 9 bases, with 13 bases between. The germline gives CDR1 MDHEN, CDR2 SYDVKM. The CDR3 nucleotides read TGTGCCAGCAGTTCTTCAACCGCCGGGCCCCAGCATTTT. Its translation is CASSSSTAGPQHF.

The chain has TRBV6-5 and TRBJ1-2; 7 bases agree with TRBD1. Germline V CDR1 and CDR2: MNHEY, SVGAGI. V dropped 7 bases and J dropped 5; count of bases not matched to a gene: 10. CDR3 length equals 14 residues. The CDR3 region has the DNA TGTGCCAGCAACCCAGGACAGGTTCGGTATGGCTACACCTTC. Translation: CASNPGQVRYGYTF.

The chain carries TRBV4-1 and TRBJ2-1; D is ambiguous. Germline CDR1 is MGHRA and CDR2 is YSYEKL. The CDR3 totals 15 residues. V was trimmed by 1 base and J by 0 bases, leaving 7 bases between them. The CDR3 DNA sequence: TGCGCCAGCAGCCAAGTCTCTAGCTCCTACAATGAGCAGTTCTTC. It is translated as CASSQVSSSYNEQFF.